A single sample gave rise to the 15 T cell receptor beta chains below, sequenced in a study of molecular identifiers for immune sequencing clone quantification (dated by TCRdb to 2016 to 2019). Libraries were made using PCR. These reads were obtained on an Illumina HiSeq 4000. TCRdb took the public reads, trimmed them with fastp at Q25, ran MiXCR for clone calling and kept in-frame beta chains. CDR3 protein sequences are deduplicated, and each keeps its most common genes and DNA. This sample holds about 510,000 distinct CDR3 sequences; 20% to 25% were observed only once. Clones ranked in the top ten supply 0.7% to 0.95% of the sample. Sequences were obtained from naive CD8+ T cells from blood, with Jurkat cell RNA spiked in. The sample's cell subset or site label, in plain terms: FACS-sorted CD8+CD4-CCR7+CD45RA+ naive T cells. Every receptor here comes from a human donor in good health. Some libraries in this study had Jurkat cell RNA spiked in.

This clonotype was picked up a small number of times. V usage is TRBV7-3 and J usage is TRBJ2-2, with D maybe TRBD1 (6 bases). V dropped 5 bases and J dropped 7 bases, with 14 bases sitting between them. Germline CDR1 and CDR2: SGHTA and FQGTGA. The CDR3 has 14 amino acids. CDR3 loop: CASSAYQGIGELFF. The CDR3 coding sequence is TGTGCCAGCAGCGCGTACCAGGGGATCGGGGAGCTGTTTTTT.

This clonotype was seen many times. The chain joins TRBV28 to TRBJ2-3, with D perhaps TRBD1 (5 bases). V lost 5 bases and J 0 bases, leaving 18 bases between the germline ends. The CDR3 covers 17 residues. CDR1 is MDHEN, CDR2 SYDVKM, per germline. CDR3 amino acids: CASSGLRRESSTDTQYF. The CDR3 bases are TGTGCCAGCAGTGGCCTTCGCAGGGAATCTAGCACAGATACGCAGTATTTT.

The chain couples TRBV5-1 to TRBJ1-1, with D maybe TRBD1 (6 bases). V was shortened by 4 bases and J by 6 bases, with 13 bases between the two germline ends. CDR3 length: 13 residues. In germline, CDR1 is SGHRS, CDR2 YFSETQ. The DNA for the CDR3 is TGCGCCAGCAGCATCGTAGGGGGAGCTGAAGCTTTCTTT. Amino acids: CASSIVGGAEAFF.

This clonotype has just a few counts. This chain's CDR3 is CASSSQGEWDIQYF. CDR3 sequence (DNA): TGTGCCAGCAGCTCACAGGGGGAATGGGACATTCAGTACTTC. The chain couples TRBV7-9 to TRBJ2-4; TRBD1 agrees at 8 bases. This CDR3 is 14 amino acids long. CDR1 SEHNR and CDR2 FQNEAQ come from the germline V gene (reference sequence). V lost 4 bases to trimming and J lost 8 bases; unmatched junction nucleotides: 7.

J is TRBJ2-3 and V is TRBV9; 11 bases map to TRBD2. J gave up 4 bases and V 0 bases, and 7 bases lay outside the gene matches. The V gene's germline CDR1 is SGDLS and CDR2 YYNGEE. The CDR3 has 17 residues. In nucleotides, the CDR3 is TGTGCCAGCAGCGTAGAGGGGGCTAGCGGGGGGCCAGATACGCAGTATTTT. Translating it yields CASSVEGASGGPDTQYF.

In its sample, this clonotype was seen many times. CDR3: CASSAPGLSYEQYF. DNA of the CDR3: TGCGCCAGCAGCGCCCCGGGCCTCTCCTACGAGCAGTACTTC. This chain joins TRBV5-1 and TRBJ2-7, with no clear D. V was pared by 4 bases and J by 0 bases, with 11 bases between. The CDR3 is 14 amino acids. Germline-derived CDR1 and CDR2 are SGHRS and YFSETQ.

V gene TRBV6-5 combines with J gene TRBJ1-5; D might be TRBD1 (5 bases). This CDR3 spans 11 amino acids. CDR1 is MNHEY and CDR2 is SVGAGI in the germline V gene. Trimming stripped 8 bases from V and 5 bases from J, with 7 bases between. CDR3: CASGGDQPQHF. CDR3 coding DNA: TGTGCCAGCGGGGGGGATCAGCCCCAGCATTTT.

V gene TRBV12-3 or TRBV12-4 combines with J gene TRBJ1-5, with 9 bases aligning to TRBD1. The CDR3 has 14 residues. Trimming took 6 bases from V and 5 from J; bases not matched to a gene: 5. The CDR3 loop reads CASREGQGHQPQHF. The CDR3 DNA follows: TGTGCCAGCAGGGAGGGACAGGGCCATCAGCCCCAGCATTTT.

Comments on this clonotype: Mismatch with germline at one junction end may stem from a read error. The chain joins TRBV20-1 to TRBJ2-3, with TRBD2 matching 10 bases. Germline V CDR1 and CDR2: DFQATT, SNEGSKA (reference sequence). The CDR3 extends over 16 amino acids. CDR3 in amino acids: CSARDVLAGTIDTRYF. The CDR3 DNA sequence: TGCAGTGCTAGAGATGTACTAGCGGGAACTATAGATACGCGGTATTTT.

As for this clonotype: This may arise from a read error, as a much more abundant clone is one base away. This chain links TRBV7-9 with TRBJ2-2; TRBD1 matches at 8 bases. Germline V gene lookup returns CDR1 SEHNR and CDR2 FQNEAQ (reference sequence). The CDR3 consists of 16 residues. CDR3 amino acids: CAGSAPDRAYTGELFF. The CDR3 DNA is TGTGCCGGCAGCGCCCCGGACAGGGCGTACACCGGGGAGCTGTTTTTT.

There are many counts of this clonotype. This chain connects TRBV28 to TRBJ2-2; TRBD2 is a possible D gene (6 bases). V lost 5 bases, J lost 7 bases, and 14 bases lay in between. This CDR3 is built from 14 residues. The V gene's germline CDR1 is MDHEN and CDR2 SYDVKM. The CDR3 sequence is CASSETSLGGELFF. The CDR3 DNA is TGTGCCAGCAGTGAGACTAGTCTAGGCGGGGAGCTGTTTTTT.

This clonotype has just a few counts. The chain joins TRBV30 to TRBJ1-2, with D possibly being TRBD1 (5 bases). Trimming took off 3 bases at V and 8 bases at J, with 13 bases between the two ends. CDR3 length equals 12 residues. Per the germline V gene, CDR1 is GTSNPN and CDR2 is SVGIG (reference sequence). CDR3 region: CAWRIGAEGYTF. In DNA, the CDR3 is TGTGCCTGGAGGATAGGGGCGGAGGGCTACACCTTC. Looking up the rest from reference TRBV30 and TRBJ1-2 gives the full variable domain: SQTIHQWPATLVQPVGSPLSLECTVEGTSNPNLYWYRQAAGRGLQLLFYSVGIGQISSEVPQNLSASRPQDRQFILSSKKLLLSDSGFYLCAWRIGAEGYTFGSGTRLTVV.

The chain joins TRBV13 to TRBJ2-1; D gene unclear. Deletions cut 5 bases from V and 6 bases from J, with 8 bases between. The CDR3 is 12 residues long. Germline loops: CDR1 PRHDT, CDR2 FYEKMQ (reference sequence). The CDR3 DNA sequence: TGTGCCAGCAGCAAGAGAAGCAATGAGCAGTTCTTC. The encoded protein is CASSKRSNEQFF.

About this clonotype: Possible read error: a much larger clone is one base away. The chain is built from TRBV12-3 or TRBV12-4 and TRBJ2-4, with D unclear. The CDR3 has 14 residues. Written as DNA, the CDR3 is TGTGCCGGCAGTTTATGGCTGACCGAGGACATTCAGTACTTC. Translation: CAGSLWLTEDIQYF.

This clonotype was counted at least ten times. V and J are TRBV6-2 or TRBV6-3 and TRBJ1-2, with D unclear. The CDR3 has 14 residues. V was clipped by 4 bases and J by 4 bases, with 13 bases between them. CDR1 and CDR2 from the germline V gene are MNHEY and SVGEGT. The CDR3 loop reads CASSSAGGFYGYTF. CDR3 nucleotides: TGTGCCAGCAGTTCGGCAGGAGGTTTCTATGGCTACACCTTC.